A selection of T cell receptor beta chains follows, all from one sample in a study of OX40 agonist ivuxolimab in advanced cancers. Some clones are missing from TCRdb's copy, which holds only in-frame ones; the method was immunoSEQ multiplex PCR. The sample includes about 95,000 clones, about 85% of them seen just once. The material was CD4+ or CD8+ T cells sorted from blood, obtained in a trial of the OX40 agonist ivuxolimab. Receptor source: an adult with an advanced solid tumor such as melanoma, head and neck, liver or kidney cancer. The CDR3 runs from the conserved cysteine through the conserved F or W. D genes are given only for firm matches. Clone size is shown for a subset of rows, as once, few, many or a class of expanded clone.

15	TRBV2	.	.	TRBJ1-1	TGTGCCACCCCCCGCCGGGCAGAGTGGAACACTGAAGCTTTCTTT	CATPRRAEWNTEAFF
12	TRBV5-8	.	.	TRBJ2-1	TGTGCCAGCAGCTTGAGCGTCAATGAGCAGTTCTTC	CASSLSVNEQFF
12	TRBV7-2	.	.	TRBJ2-5	TGTGCCAGCAGCTTAGAGGAAAGGACCCAGTACTTC	CASSLEERTQYF
20	TRBV7-8	.	TRBD2	TRBJ2-5	TGTGCCAGCAGCAAGCGTCGTCCGGGACTAGCGGGATACCATCAAGAGACCCAGTACTTC	CASSKRRPGLAGYHQETQYF
14	TRBV2	once	.	TRBJ2-2	TGTGCCAGTAACCGGGACTTTGACACCGGGGAGCTGTTTTTT	CASNRDFDTGELFF
13	TRBV30	.	TRBD2	TRBJ2-7	TGTGCCTGGAGTGAGGCTAGCGGTTACGAGCAGTACTTC	CAWSEASGYEQYF
16	TRBV5-4	.	TRBD2	TRBJ2-3	TGTGCCAGCAGCAACGGACTAGCGGGGAGCACAGATACGCAGTATTTT	CASSNGLAGSTDTQYF
15	TRBV7-2	.	.	TRBJ1-1	TGTGCCAGCAGCCCAGAGTCTCTTATGAACACTGAAGCTTTCTTT	CASSPESLMNTEAFF
14	TRBV4-1	.	.	TRBJ1-6	TGCGCCAGCAGCAACCCAAGCCGCAATTCACCCCTCCACTTT	CASSNPSRNSPLHF
13	TRBV7-9	.	.	TRBJ1-5	TGTGCCAGCAGCTTCGGTCCCAATCAGCCCCAGCATTTT	CASSFGPNQPQHF
13	TRBV19	.	TRBD1	TRBJ2-2	TGTGCCAGTGACAGGGATGGGGCCGGGGAGCTGTTTTTT	CASDRDGAGELFF
16	TRBV19	.	TRBD1	TRBJ2-1	TGTGCCAGTAGTTTTGGGACAGGGAGGGTGGACAATGAGCAGTTCTTC	CASSFGTGRVDNEQFF
12	TRBV7-9	once	.	TRBJ2-5	TGTGCCAGTACAGGGCAACAAGAGACCCAGTACTTC	CASTGQQETQYF
14	TRBV28	.	.	TRBJ1-4	TGTGCCAGCAGTTTATCAGGTTTTAATGAAAAACTGTTTTTT	CASSLSGFNEKLFF
14	TRBV19	.	TRBD1	TRBJ1-5	TGTGCCAGTTCACAGGGGGCGAGGGATCAGCCCCAGCATTTT	CASSQGARDQPQHF
16	TRBV7-9	.	TRBD2	TRBJ2-3	TGTGCCAGCAGCTTAGCTTCGGGGAGGGCTGCAGATACGCAGTATTTT	CASSLASGRAADTQYF
14	TRBV6-1	.	TRBD1	TRBJ1-1	TGTGCCAGCAGTGAGGGGACAGAGCACACTGAAGCTTTCTTT	CASSEGTEHTEAFF
13	TRBV7-9	.	.	TRBJ2-3	TGTGCCAGCAGCTTAATGAGCGTGGATACGCAGTATTTT	CASSLMSVDTQYF
17	TRBV5-1	few	TRBD2	TRBJ2-5	TGCGCCAGCAGCTCCCAGGTGACTAGCGGGAGTGGGGAGACCCAGTACTTC	CASSSQVTSGSGETQYF
11	TRBV7-3	.	.	TRBJ2-3	TGTGCCAGAGAGAATGGAGATACGCAGTATTTT	CARENGDTQYF
14	TRBV28	.	.	TRBJ2-5	TGTGCCAGCAGTGGGGAAGGAGCGCGCGAGACCCAGTACTTC	CASSGEGARETQYF
15	TRBV30	.	.	TRBJ2-7	TGTGCCTTTAGCAGGGGCGGTTCGGCGTCCTACGAGCAGTACTTC	CAFSRGGSASYEQYF
18	TRBV7-5	.	.	TRBJ2-7	TGTGCCAGGTTACTTAAGGGGCCTACTAGGCCCCTCTCCTACGAGCAGTACTTC	CARLLKGPTRPLSYEQYF
16	TRBV7-9	.	TRBD2	TRBJ2-1	TGTGCCAGCAGCTGGTTGACTAGCGGGAGTGGGAATGAGCAGTTCTTC	CASSWLTSGSGNEQFF
17	TRBV5-1	.	TRBD2	TRBJ2-3	TGCGCCAGCAGCTTGCACCAAGGACTAGGACCGACAGATACGCAGTATTTT	CASSLHQGLGPTDTQYF
14	TRBV10-3	.	TRBD2	TRBJ2-3	TGTGCCATCAGTGGATTAGCGGGAGGAGATACGCAGTATTTT	CAISGLAGGDTQYF
13	TRBV9	.	.	TRBJ2-2	TGTGCCAGCTTGGGACAGAACACCGGGGAGCTGTTTTTT	CASLGQNTGELFF
16	TRBV30	.	.	TRBJ2-7	TGTGCCTGGAGTGTACAAAGCGGTGTTGGGTTCTACGAGCAGTACTTC	CAWSVQSGVGFYEQYF
15	TRBV5-1	.	TRBD2	TRBJ2-7	TGCGCCAGCAGCCCGACTAGCGGAGAATCCTACGAGCAGTACTTC	CASSPTSGESYEQYF
15	TRBV6-6	.	.	TRBJ1-4	TGTGCCAGCAGTTCTCCGGGGGGGCTGAACGAAAAACTGTTTTTT	CASSSPGGLNEKLFF
19	TRBV9	.	.	TRBJ2-6	TGTGCCAGCAGCGTAGGCTACTGGCGGAGCGGCTCTGGGGCCAACGTCCTGACTTTC	CASSVGYWRSGSGANVLTF
14	TRBV7-9	.	.	TRBJ2-7	TGTGCCAGCTCAAGGGTGCCGGAAATCTACGAGCAGTACTTC	CASSRVPEIYEQYF
13	TRBV30	.	.	TRBJ1-3	TGTGCCTGGACCTTGGCAACTGGAAACACCATATATTTT	CAWTLATGNTIYF
15	TRBV7-8	.	.	TRBJ2-1	TGTGCCAGCAGCTTAGGTGGGAGCTTCGGGAATGAGCAGTTCTTC	CASSLGGSFGNEQFF
18	TRBV5-1	.	TRBD2	TRBJ2-7	TGCGCCAGTCGATATACACTACAAGCGGGAGGGATCTCCTACGAGCAGTACTTC	CASRYTLQAGGISYEQYF
18	TRBV4-2	.	TRBD2	TRBJ2-1	TGTGCCAGCAGCCAAGTTTCGACCGGGACTAGCGGATACAATGAGCAGTTCTTC	CASSQVSTGTSGYNEQFF
14	TRBV27	few	TRBD1	TRBJ2-1	TGTGCCAGCAGTTCGACAGGGCAATACAATGAGCAGTTCTTC	CASSSTGQYNEQFF
18	TRBV5-4	once	TRBD2	TRBJ2-3	TGTGCCAGCAGCTTGGGTGCAGCGGGAGATGTAGGCACAGATACGCAGTATTTT	CASSLGAAGDVGTDTQYF
14	TRBV2	.	.	TRBJ2-7	TGTGCCAGCAGTGTTACCAGATTCTCCTACGAGCAGTACTTC	CASSVTRFSYEQYF
15	TRBV2	.	.	TRBJ1-5	TGTGCCAGCAGTGAAAGACAGCGACCCAATCAGCCCCAGCATTTT	CASSERQRPNQPQHF
14	TRBV2	.	.	TRBJ1-4	TGTGCCAGCAGGGGGGACGGCGGGCGTGAAAAACTGTTTTTT	CASRGDGGREKLFF
15	TRBV4-3	.	TRBD2	TRBJ2-7	TGCGCCAGCAGCCCTCTAGCGGGAGGCTCCTACGAGCAGTACTTC	CASSPLAGGSYEQYF
13	TRBV4-3	.	.	TRBJ2-5	TGCGCCAGCAGCCAAGGGCTTAAAGAGACCCAGTACTTC	CASSQGLKETQYF
13	TRBV6-1	.	.	TRBJ2-2	TGTGCCAGCAGTCCGGCAGAGACCGGGGAGCTGTTTTTT	CASSPAETGELFF
14	TRBV18	.	TRBD1	TRBJ2-7	TGTGCCAGCTCCGAGGGGCAGGGGGTCCCCGAGCAGTACTTC	CASSEGQGVPEQYF